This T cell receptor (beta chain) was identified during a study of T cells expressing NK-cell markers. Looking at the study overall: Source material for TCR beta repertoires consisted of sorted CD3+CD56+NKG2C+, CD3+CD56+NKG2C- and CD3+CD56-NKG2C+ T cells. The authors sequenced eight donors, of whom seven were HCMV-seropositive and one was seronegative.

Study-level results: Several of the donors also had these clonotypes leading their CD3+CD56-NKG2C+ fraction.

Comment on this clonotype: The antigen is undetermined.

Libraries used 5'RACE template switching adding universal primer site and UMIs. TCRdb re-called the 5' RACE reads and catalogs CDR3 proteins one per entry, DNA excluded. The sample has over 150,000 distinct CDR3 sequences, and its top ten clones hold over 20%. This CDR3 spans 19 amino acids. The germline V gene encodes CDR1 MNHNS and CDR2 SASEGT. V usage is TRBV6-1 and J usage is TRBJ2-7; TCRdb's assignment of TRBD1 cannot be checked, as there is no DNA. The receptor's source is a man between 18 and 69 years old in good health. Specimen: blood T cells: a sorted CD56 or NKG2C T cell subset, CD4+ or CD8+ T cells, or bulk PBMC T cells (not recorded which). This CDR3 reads CASTTRLIGAGGISYEQYF.